This T cell receptor beta chain comes out of a study of cytomegalovirus exposure and HLA in healthy donors. TCRdb's table, derived via immunoSEQ multiplex PCR, lists solely in-frame clones and lacks some. The table has under 400,000 clones, nearly 90% seen once; the top ten hold around 1%. V was pared by 2 bases and J by 4 bases, with 8 bases of the junction left unmatched. The CDR3 has 16 amino acids. Per germline, CDR1 ENHRY and CDR2 SYGVKD. This clone has only one observation. The sequenced sample consisted of PBMCs. The chain carries TRBV10-3 and TRBJ1-1; 9 bases map to TRBD1. This TCR came from a young man in good health and CMV-seronegative. Written as DNA, the CDR3 is TGTGCCATCAGTGAGGGGGACAGGGTAGGAGGCACTGAAGCTTTCTTT. Its translation: CAISEGDRVGGTEAFF.